Included here is one T cell receptor beta chain sequence, with context. The antigen is unknown. The data originate from a study of response to subunit inactivated influenza vaccine. The germline V gene encodes CDR1 SGHRS and CDR2 YFSETQ. Trimming took 7 bases from V and 4 from J; bases not matched to a gene: 7. The CDR3 consists of 15 residues. Study results and caveats: Authors suggested seasonal influenza vaccinations each recruit few new T cells.

TCRdb re-called the RT-PCR reads through MiXCR, storing one row per CDR3 protein. The sample has more than 400,000 distinct CDR3 sequences; more than 7% are singletons. The clonotype comes from a man aged 50-75 years who received an inactivated influenza vaccine. The sequenced sample was PBMCs from blood, obtained around 25 months after vaccination. V gene TRBV5-1 combines with J gene TRBJ2-2; 10 bases agree with TRBD2. The CDR3 coding sequence is TGCGCCAGCCGGCGGGCTAGCGGGGGCACCGGGGAGCTGTTTTTT. The encoded protein is CASRRASGGTGELFF.